The present T cell receptor beta chain was sequenced within a study of blood T cell repertoires in COVID-19. Study details: There were acute and convalescent COVID-19 samples, and they came from the United States, Italy and Spain. T cells, B-cell-depleted T cells, or PBMCs provided the cDNA or gDNA that served as material.

In this sample, this clone turned up once. The protocol was immunoSEQ multiplex PCR, while the TCRdb copy is restricted to in-frame clones and leaves out a portion. The repertoire has a few hundred thousand clones, roughly 80% of them found once; the top ten carry 8% to 13%. The clonotype was recovered from a woman of 80 years or more with acute or convalescent COVID-19. The sample comprised peripheral blood.

The CDR3 bases are TGTGCCAGTAGTATAGACGGGGTTCCGGAGACCCAGTACTTC. Protein product: CASSIDGVPETQYF. The genes are TRBV19 and TRBJ2-5, with D perhaps TRBD2 (5 bases). In germline, CDR1 is LNHDA, CDR2 SQIVND (reference sequence). The CDR3 runs to 14 residues. V was shortened by 0 bases and J by 5 bases, with 10 bases between the two germline ends.